The present entry profiles one T cell receptor (beta chain) with its context. Its antigen remains unknown. The source of the sample is a study of shared clonotypes between healthy human individuals. Findings and caveats of the study: Sorted-subset sequencing, rarefaction showed, was incomplete despite large depth. Some clonotypes were shared by all four sorted-subset donors, while others were not shared. The non-shared ones had lower generation probabilities than the shared ones. Investigators collected only blood, and repertoires in tissues likely differ.

The protocol was immunoSEQ multiplex PCR, while the TCRdb copy is restricted to in-frame clones and leaves out a portion. Of about 2.3 million clones in the sample, approximately 93% were seen once. The germline V and J ends were trimmed by 7 bases and 5 bases, with 20 bases remaining between them. CDR1 and CDR2 from the germline V gene are SNHLY and FYNNEI. The CDR3 has 16 amino acids. This chain uses TRBV2 with TRBJ1-4; D not resolved. The TCR sequence derives from a man aged 18-30 years in good health. Some clones in this sample may be carry-over from other donors' samples. Sequencing input: naive CD4+ T cells from PBMCs. The subset denotes: CD45RA+ positively selected. For the CDR3, the DNA is TGTGCCAGCATCTGGGAGAGGGTTAGGCCGAATGAAAAACTGTTTTTT. Translated, it gives CASIWERVRPNEKLFF.